What follows are 19 T cell receptor beta chains derived from one specimen sequenced in a study of response to subunit inactivated influenza vaccine. Each CDR3 protein is one row after TCRdb ran MiXCR on the RT-PCR reads. The data show around 520,000 distinct CDR3 sequences, roughly 25% seen once. Sequencing used CD4+ T cells sorted from PBMCs, obtained around 5 days after vaccination. The origin of the receptors is a man in his forties or fifties who received an inactivated influenza vaccine.

This clonotype showed up many times. V usage is TRBV7-9 and J usage is TRBJ2-3; 9 nucleotides match TRBD1. Germline loops: CDR1 SEHNR, CDR2 FQNEAQ (reference sequence). With V trimmed by 4 bases and J by 2 bases, 4 bases remained unmatched. The CDR3 covers 15 residues. CDR3 sequence reads: CASSYGQGNTDTQYF. For the CDR3, the DNA is TGTGCCAGCAGCTACGGACAGGGGAACACAGATACGCAGTATTTT.

This clonotype showed up just a few times. The V and J genes are TRBV20-1 and TRBJ2-3, with D uncertain. There are 13 residues in the CDR3. V lost 0 bases to trimming and J lost 2 bases, with 6 bases between them. Germline CDR1 reads DFQATT; CDR2 reads SNEGSKA (reference sequence). CDR3 sequence (DNA): TGCAGTGCTAGAGATATGGACACAGATACGCAGTATTTT. Translated: CSARDMDTDTQYF.

The chain joins TRBV20-1 to TRBJ1-4; D is unclear. The CDR3 runs 14 residues. CDR1 is DFQATT and CDR2 is SNEGSKA in the germline V gene (reference sequence). The V end was cut by 3 bases, the J end by 7 bases, with 15 bases between. The CDR3 DNA sequence: TGCAGTGCTAGCTTCGCGGGAGTGAGTGAAAAACTGTTTTTT. Translated: CSASFAGVSEKLFF.

In this sample, this clonotype turned up a few times. This chain joins TRBV20-1 and TRBJ1-1; the D gene is possibly TRBD1 (5 bases). The CDR3 spans 14 residues. V lost 0 bases, J lost 5 bases, and 13 bases lay in between. CDR1 is DFQATT and CDR2 is SNEGSKA in the germline V gene (reference sequence). The CDR3 sequence: CSARDQGVGTEAFF. The CDR3 coding sequence is TGCAGTGCTAGAGATCAAGGGGTCGGGACTGAAGCTTTCTTT.

This chain connects TRBV29-1 to TRBJ1-1; TRBD1 might be the D (6 bases). Germline CDR1 is SQVTM and CDR2 is ANQGSEA. The CDR3 totals 12 residues. V was cut by 7 bases and J by 0 bases, with 9 bases left in between. The CDR3 spells CSGGHLNTEAFF. CDR3 nucleotide sequence: TGCAGCGGGGGACATTTGAACACTGAAGCTTTCTTT.

The chain uses TRBV7-2 and TRBJ2-2, with D unresolved. CDR3 length: 17 amino acids. The V gene's germline CDR1 is SGHTA and CDR2 FQGNSA. The V and J ends lost 3 bases and 3 bases respectively, with 17 bases between them. The CDR3 nucleotides read TGTGCCAGCAGCTTGATGGCCGTCAGGACCGACACCGGGGAGCTGTTTTTT. Amino acids: CASSLMAVRTDTGELFF.

The rearrangement joins TRBV5-1 to TRBJ2-4; D is perhaps TRBD2 (6 bases). The germline CDR1 and CDR2 sequences are SGHRS and YFSETQ. The ends were cut back, 5 bases at V and 8 bases at J, with 20 bases in the middle. The CDR3 spans 15 residues. CDR3 region: CASRRTGEFHYIQYF. The CDR3 DNA sequence: TGCGCCAGCAGGAGAACGGGAGAATTCCATTACATTCAGTACTTC.

This clonotype was detected a few times. The rearrangement links TRBV28 to TRBJ1-2; TRBD1 might be the D (6 bases). The V end lost 6 bases, the J end lost 5 bases, and 22 bases lay between the germline ends. The CDR3 totals 16 residues. The germline gives CDR1 MDHEN, CDR2 SYDVKM. The CDR3 region is CASSLGGTGFRYGYTF. CDR3 coding DNA: TGTGCCAGCAGCCTCGGGGGAACAGGGTTCCGTTATGGCTACACCTTC.

This clonotype was recorded at least ten times. The rearrangement uses TRBV6-2 or TRBV6-3 and TRBJ2-5, with a tentative D call TRBD1 (6 bases). Germline-derived CDR1 and CDR2 are MNHEY and SVGEGT. Trimming took 7 bases from V and 4 from J, leaving 16 bases between them. The CDR3 runs to 14 residues. The CDR3 DNA reads TGTGCCAGCACAAAGAGGGGGTTGGCAGAGACCCAGTACTTC. Protein sequence: CASTKRGLAETQYF.

The gene calls are TRBV10-3 and TRBJ2-3; the D call may be TRBD1 or TRBD2 (5 bases each). Trimming removed 10 bases from V and 0 bases from J, with 14 bases in between. The CDR3 spans 14 residues. CDR1 is ENHRY, CDR2 SYGVKD, per germline. CDR3 coding DNA: TGTGCCACCGGGACCAAAACCAGCACAGATACGCAGTATTTT. Protein sequence: CATGTKTSTDTQYF.

This chain connects TRBV28 to TRBJ2-7; TRBD1 agrees at 8 bases. The CDR3 is 15 residues long. Germline CDR1 is MDHEN and CDR2 is SYDVKM. The ends lost 7 bases at V and 5 bases at J; junction bases unmatched: 13. The CDR3 DNA sequence: TGTGCCAGCACCCCACCCGGACAGGGTGAGGACGAGCAGTACTTC. It is translated as CASTPPGQGEDEQYF.

This clonotype appeared a few times. The rearrangement links TRBV24-1 to TRBJ2-5, with 8 bases that match TRBD2. The V and J ends lost 2 bases and 5 bases, in that order; junction bases with no gene match: 12. There are 17 residues in the CDR3. CDR1 and CDR2 from the germline V gene are KGHDR and SFDVKD. CDR3: CATSDSHDVAGRETQYF. The CDR3, as DNA: TGTGCCACCAGTGATTCCCACGACGTAGCGGGGCGCGAGACCCAGTACTTC.

V is TRBV2 and J is TRBJ1-5, with TRBD1 as a possible D gene (6 bases). This CDR3 region has 14 residues. Looked up from germline, CDR1 is SNHLY and CDR2 is FYNNEI. V was cut by 2 bases and J by 6 bases, with 11 bases left in between. The CDR3, as DNA: TGTGCCAGCAGTGAACTAGGGGGAAGTCAGCCCCAGCATTTT. Translating gives CASSELGGSQPQHF.

The rearrangement links TRBV18 to TRBJ1-4; D might be TRBD1 (6 bases). This CDR3 has 16 amino acids. The germline V gene encodes CDR1 KGHSH and CDR2 LQKENI. Between the trimmed V and J ends, which lost 2 bases and 10 bases, there was a span of 20 bases. CDR3 residues: CASSPAVMTGGAKLFF. The CDR3 nucleotides are TGTGCCAGCTCACCAGCAGTTATGACAGGCGGCGCAAAACTGTTTTTT.

This chain joins TRBV7-2 and TRBJ2-1; 11 nucleotides align to TRBD2. V trimming: 4 bases; J trimming: 12 bases; junction bases outside the gene matches: 2. Per germline, CDR1 SGHTA and CDR2 FQGNSA. The CDR3 length is 12 residues. The chain's CDR3 is CASSYGLAGQFF. For the CDR3, the DNA is TGTGCCAGCAGCTACGGACTAGCGGGGCAGTTCTTC.

This chain uses TRBV28 with TRBJ2-5; TRBD2 matches at 11 bases. Germline values: CDR1 MDHEN, CDR2 SYDVKM. The CDR3 covers 19 residues. V was clipped by 3 bases and J by 7 bases; unmatched bases: 19. CDR3 nucleotides: TGTGCCAGCAGTTTCCGAATCATCCCACTAGCGGGAGACCATGGGACCCAGTACTTC. It specifies CASSFRIIPLAGDHGTQYF. Filled out from reference TRBV28 and TRBJ2-5, the complete variable domain reads DVKVTQSSRYLVKRTGEKVFLECVQDMDHENMFWYRQDPGLGLRLIYFSYDVKMKEKGDIPEGYSVSREKKERFSLILESASTNQTSMYLCASSFRIIPLAGDHGTQYFGPGTRLLVL.

This clonotype has a count of ten or more. V usage is TRBV5-1 and J usage is TRBJ2-7; 8 nucleotides agree with TRBD1. The V and J ends lost 0 bases and 3 bases, in that order; junction bases with no gene match: 5. Germline V gene lookup returns CDR1 SGHRS and CDR2 YFSETQ. The CDR3 consists of 15 residues. The CDR3 loop reads CASSLAGTGYYEQYF. For the CDR3, the DNA is TGCGCCAGCAGCTTGGCCGGGACAGGATACTACGAGCAGTACTTC.

This chain connects TRBV4-1 to TRBJ2-1, with 7 bases identical to TRBD1. The CDR3 extends over 14 amino acids. The trim removed 5 bases at V and 8 bases at J, leaving 9 bases unmatched. Germline-derived CDR1 and CDR2 are MGHRA and YSYEKL. The CDR3 DNA is TGCGCCAGCAGCAAGAGACAGGGTATGGATGAGCAGTTCTTC. Translation: CASSKRQGMDEQFF.

This clonotype was counted between two and nine times. The CDR3 sequence: CSAREAGALHNEQFF. In DNA form, the CDR3 reads TGCAGTGCTAGAGAAGCGGGGGCCCTACACAATGAGCAGTTCTTC. V is TRBV20-1 and J is TRBJ2-1, with TRBD2 identical over 8 bases. This CDR3 spans 15 amino acids. Looked up from germline, CDR1 is DFQATT and CDR2 is SNEGSKA (reference sequence). V lost 0 bases to trimming and J lost 5 bases; unmatched junction nucleotides: 6.